The 29 T cell receptor beta chains in this list originate from one sample, sequenced in a study of blood T cells in healthy people across ages. The authors ran a second PCR of 7 to 11 cycles using a sample-barcoded 5' primer and a J-beta primer mix. A single record per CDR3 protein comes from TCRdb applying MiXCR to the 5' RACE reads. The table records 1.5 million to 2 million distinct CDR3 sequences, just under 50% of them present only once. The material sequenced was blood. These receptors all come from a woman in her forties in good health.

In this sample, this clonotype turned up a few times. The rearrangement joins TRBV6-5 to TRBJ2-5; TRBD1 matches at 9 bases. V dropped 2 bases and J dropped 3; count of bases not matched to a gene: 7. This CDR3 comprises 16 residues. CDR1 is MNHEY and CDR2 is SVGAGI in the germline V gene. The CDR3 DNA sequence: TGTGCCAGCAGTTACGTATTGGGACAGGGAGAAGAGACCCAGTACTTC. It yields the protein CASSYVLGQGEETQYF.

This rearrangement joins TRBV12-3 or TRBV12-4 to TRBJ2-1, with D tentatively TRBD2 (7 bases). This CDR3 spans 15 amino acids. Deletions cut 8 bases from V and 2 bases from J, with 16 bases between. This CDR3 is CASLSERDTYNEQFF. The CDR3 DNA follows: TGTGCCAGCTTATCAGAGCGGGACACCTACAATGAGCAGTTCTTC.

This clonotype was counted only a few times. The V call is TRBV20-1, the J call TRBJ2-5; the D gene could be TRBD1 or TRBD2 (7 bases each). The CDR3 spans 13 residues. V dropped 6 bases and J dropped 4 bases, with 15 bases sitting between them. The germline V gene encodes CDR1 DFQATT and CDR2 SNEGSKA (reference sequence). The CDR3 here is CSARGDSRETQYF. Written as DNA, the CDR3 is TGCAGTGCCCGGGGGGACAGTAGAGAGACCCAGTACTTC.

This clonotype has just a few counts. V is TRBV28 and J is TRBJ2-7, with D possibly being TRBD1 (5 bases). Germline V gene lookup returns CDR1 MDHEN and CDR2 SYDVKM. This CDR3 comprises 15 residues. The V and J ends lost 5 bases and 2 bases respectively, with 16 bases between them. CDR3 coding DNA: TGTGCCAGCAGTAGACAAGGGGCAGGCACCTACGAGCAGTACTTC. This encodes CASSRQGAGTYEQYF.

This clonotype was recorded once. This chain connects TRBV29-1 to TRBJ2-4; D may be TRBD1 (5 bases). This CDR3 contains 15 residues. CDR1 SQVTM and CDR2 ANQGSEA come from the germline V gene. V was trimmed by 4 bases and J by 0 bases, leaving 13 bases between them. The CDR3 DNA reads as TGCAGCGTTGTAGGGGTCACATTAGCCAAAAACATTCAGTACTTC. Translating it yields CSVVGVTLAKNIQYF.

This chain uses TRBV29-1 with TRBJ2-5, with a tentative D call TRBD2 (6 bases). Per germline, CDR1 SQVTM and CDR2 ANQGSEA. The CDR3 spans 15 residues. The germline V and J ends were trimmed by 6 bases and 1 base, with 18 bases remaining between them. The CDR3 is CSVSWGAGIQETQYF. DNA for the CDR3: TGCAGCGTCTCTTGGGGTGCGGGGATCCAAGAGACCCAGTACTTC.

The CDR3, as DNA: TGTGCCAGCAGCATGGGACAGGGGTGCGAGCAGTACTTC. It yields the protein CASSMGQGCEQYF. The V and J genes are TRBV12-3 or TRBV12-4 and TRBJ2-7; 10 bases line up with TRBD1. Trimming took 6 bases from V and 6 from J; bases not matched to a gene: 5. This CDR3 has 13 residues.

The chain joins TRBV2 to TRBJ2-3, with no clear D. The germline V gene has CDR1 SNHLY and CDR2 FYNNEI. The CDR3 consists of 14 residues. V was cut by 6 bases and J by 1 base, with 11 bases left in between. The CDR3 loop is CASSGSQGTDTQYF. The CDR3 nucleotides read TGTGCCAGCAGCGGCTCCCAGGGCACAGATACGCAGTATTTT.

The chain recombines TRBV10-3 with TRBJ2-3, with TRBD2 matching 12 bases. The V and J ends lost 9 bases and 0 bases, in that order; junction bases with no gene match: 7. This CDR3 has 16 amino acids. The germline gives CDR1 ENHRY, CDR2 SYGVKD. The DNA for the CDR3 is TGTGCCATTTCGACTAGCGGGGGCCCTAGCACAGATACGCAGTATTTT. Amino acids: CAISTSGGPSTDTQYF.

The rearrangement joins TRBV29-1 to TRBJ1-2, with TRBD1 identical over 9 bases. Germline-derived CDR1 and CDR2 are SQVTM and ANQGSEA. The CDR3 runs to 12 residues. V shed 6 bases and J 4 bases; nucleotides not matched to a gene: 3. In DNA, the CDR3 is TGCAGCGTGGGACAGGGCTCCTATGGCTACACCTTC. It encodes CSVGQGSYGYTF.

This chain uses TRBV3-1 with TRBJ2-1; 11 nucleotides match TRBD1. Germline CDR1 and CDR2: LGHDT and YNNKEL (reference sequence). CDR3 length equals 16 residues. J lost 4 bases, V lost 4 bases, and 6 bases had no gene match. The CDR3 protein is CASSPQDRGLYNEQFF. CDR3 in DNA: TGTGCCAGCAGCCCCCAGGACAGGGGGCTATACAATGAGCAGTTCTTC.

The chain links TRBV27 to TRBJ2-1, with 7 nucleotides matching TRBD1. Germline CDR1 MNHEY, CDR2 SMNVEV (reference sequence). The CDR3 runs to 15 residues. J lost 7 bases, V lost 3 bases, and 9 bases had no gene match. The CDR3 is CASSFTQGSFNEQFF. The DNA for the CDR3 is TGTGCCAGCAGTTTCACACAGGGGAGTTTTAATGAGCAGTTCTTC.

This clonotype was observed many times. The rearrangement uses TRBV27 and TRBJ2-5; TRBD1 agrees at 8 bases. V shed 3 bases and J 5 bases; nucleotides not matched to a gene: 5. In germline, CDR1 is MNHEY, CDR2 SMNVEV (reference sequence). The CDR3 runs 14 residues. CDR3 sequence reads: CASSFQGARETQYF. CDR3 bases: TGTGCCAGCAGTTTTCAGGGGGCGAGGGAGACCCAGTACTTC.

This clonotype has just a few counts. The V gene is TRBV2, the J gene TRBJ2-7, with 7 bases matching TRBD1. The CDR3 spans 11 residues. With 5 bases clipped from V and 12 bases from J, the junction kept 7 bases outside the gene matches. CDR1 is SNHLY and CDR2 is FYNNEI in the germline V gene. CDR3: CASSPGTVGYF. CDR3 bases: TGTGCCAGCAGTCCTGGGACAGTGGGGTACTTC.

This chain connects TRBV10-3 to TRBJ2-7; D may correspond to TRBD1 or TRBD2 (5 bases each). Deletions cut 7 bases from V and 5 bases from J, with 18 bases between. The CDR3 contains 14 residues. Looked up from germline, CDR1 is ENHRY and CDR2 is SYGVKD. In DNA form, the CDR3 reads TGTGCCATCACCTTGGGGCTAGCTTCCCACGAGCAGTACTTC. Protein: CAITLGLASHEQYF.

The V and J genes are TRBV29-1 and TRBJ2-3, with TRBD2 matching over 10 bases. V lost 8 bases to trimming and J lost 6 bases; unmatched junction nucleotides: 5. This CDR3 region has 12 residues. Germline V gives CDR1 SQVTM, CDR2 ANQGSEA. The CDR3 nucleotides are TGCAGCTCCAGCGGGGGGGTGGATACGCAGTATTTT. Protein product: CSSSGGVDTQYF.

The genes are TRBV4-2 and TRBJ2-7; tentative D call: TRBD2 (6 bases). Germline CDR1 and CDR2: LGHNA and YNFKEQ. The V end was cut by 1 base, the J end by 0 bases, with 16 bases between. This CDR3 region has 17 residues. The CDR3 DNA is TGTGCCAGCAGCCAAGTACCTCCGGGACTGTACTCCTACGAGCAGTACTTC. Translated, it gives CASSQVPPGLYSYEQYF.

The chain is built from TRBV27 and TRBJ2-1, with 8 nucleotides matching TRBD1. The CDR3 spans 17 residues. Germline values: CDR1 MNHEY, CDR2 SMNVEV (reference sequence). Trimming removed 3 bases from V and 4 bases from J; junction bases left unmatched: 11. The CDR3 sequence is CASSFRDRRTPYNEQFF. The CDR3 DNA follows: TGTGCCAGCAGTTTCCGGGACAGGCGTACCCCATACAATGAGCAGTTCTTC.

This clonotype has a handful of counts. The gene calls are TRBV14 and TRBJ2-7, with D perhaps given as TRBD1 or TRBD2 (7 bases each). V dropped 0 bases and J dropped 6 bases, with 21 bases sitting between them. CDR3 length equals 17 residues. Per germline, CDR1 SGHDN and CDR2 FVKESK. The CDR3 loop reads CASSQEGTTGVSGEQYF. The CDR3 DNA reads as TGTGCCAGCAGCCAAGAGGGGACTACAGGGGTTAGTGGCGAGCAGTACTTC. Looking up the rest from reference TRBV14 and TRBJ2-7 gives the full variable domain: EAGVTQFPSHSVIEKGQTVTLRCDPISGHDNLYWYRRVMGKEIKFLLHFVKESKQDESGMPNNRFLAERTGGTYSTLKVQPAELEDSGVYFCASSQEGTTGVSGEQYFGPGTRLTVT.

This chain uses TRBV7-2 with TRBJ2-3, with D possibly TRBD2 on 6 matching bases. Germline-derived CDR1 and CDR2 are SGHTA and FQGNSA. V lost 4 bases and J 0 bases, leaving 20 bases between the germline ends. CDR3 length: 18 amino acids. In DNA, the CDR3 is TGTGCCAGCAGCTCCCCCCGAGCGGGCAGACTGAGCACAGATACGCAGTATTTT. It yields the protein CASSSPRAGRLSTDTQYF.

This sequence joins TRBV29-1 and TRBJ1-2; 7 positions agree with TRBD1. The germline CDR1 and CDR2 sequences are SQVTM and ANQGSEA. The CDR3 is 11 residues long. J was trimmed by 5 bases and V by 4 bases; bases with no gene match: 1. The CDR3: CSVAGGYGYTF. CDR3 DNA sequence: TGCAGCGTTGCAGGGGGATATGGCTACACCTTC.

In its sample, this clonotype was seen a few times. This chain links TRBV29-1 with TRBJ2-3, with D possibly matching TRBD1 (7 bases). This CDR3 has 11 amino acids. CDR1 and CDR2 from the germline V gene are SQVTM and ANQGSEA. V lost 1 base, J lost 14 bases, and 13 bases lay in between. CDR3 DNA: TGCAGCGTTGAAGCGGAGGGGGCGGGGTATTTT. Protein product: CSVEAEGAGYF.

V usage is TRBV6-1 and J usage is TRBJ2-1; 10 bases agree with TRBD2. J lost 4 bases, V lost 2 bases, and 11 bases had no gene match. This CDR3 is 18 amino acids long. Germline loops: CDR1 MNHNS, CDR2 SASEGT. CDR3 bases: TGTGCCAGCAGTGAACCCCTACTAGCGGGGTCCTATTACAATGAGCAGTTCTTC. Translation gives CASSEPLLAGSYYNEQFF.

This clonotype was found once. The chain recombines TRBV27 with TRBJ1-2, with a possible D match to TRBD1 (5 bases). V was trimmed by 1 base and J by 6 bases, leaving 15 bases between them. The CDR3 consists of 15 residues. The V gene's germline CDR1 is MNHEY and CDR2 SMNVEV (reference sequence). In nucleotides, the CDR3 is TGTGCCAGCAGTTTATGGGGCCAGATACCCCATGGCTACACCTTC. It is translated as CASSLWGQIPHGYTF.

This chain joins TRBV12-3 or TRBV12-4 and TRBJ1-2; TRBD1 matches at 7 bases. The J segment lost 3 bases and the V segment lost 5 bases, leaving 6 bases of the junction unmatched. The CDR3 loop spans 14 amino acids. CDR3 DNA sequence: TGTGCCAGCAGTGAAGGGGGCGCGTACTATGGCTACACCTTC. Protein sequence: CASSEGGAYYGYTF.

The rearrangement uses TRBV28 and TRBJ2-1; D possibly corresponds to TRBD1 (5 bases). The CDR3 has 14 residues. Germline-derived CDR1 and CDR2 are MDHEN and SYDVKM. Trimming removed 6 bases at V and 7 bases at J, with 16 bases between. CDR3 region: CASSPPRASNEQFF. CDR3 sequence (DNA): TGTGCCAGCAGCCCCCCCAGGGCCTCGAATGAGCAGTTCTTC.

V is TRBV18 and J is TRBJ2-7; D assignment may be TRBD1 or TRBD2 (5 bases each). V was cut by 2 bases and J by 9 bases, with 14 bases left in between. The CDR3 runs 13 residues. The V gene's germline CDR1 is KGHSH and CDR2 LQKENI. For the CDR3, the DNA is TGTGCCAGCTCACCAATTGATTCAGGGAGGCAGTACTTC. Translated: CASSPIDSGRQYF.

This clonotype appeared a single time. This sequence joins TRBV20-1 and TRBJ2-2; 9 positions agree with TRBD1. The CDR3 spans 17 residues. From germline, CDR1 is DFQATT and CDR2 SNEGSKA (reference sequence). Trimming took 0 bases from V and 4 from J; bases not matched to a gene: 9. The CDR3 nucleotides are TGCAGTGCTAGAGAGATAGGGACAGGGCTTAGCACCGGGGAGCTGTTTTTT. Its translation: CSAREIGTGLSTGELFF.

This clonotype came up a few times. The chain recombines TRBV6-1 with TRBJ2-3; D assignment may be TRBD1 or TRBD2 (5 bases each). Trimming cost V 1 base and J 6 bases, with 14 bases left between them. CDR1 is MNHNS, CDR2 SASEGT, per germline. The CDR3 is 15 amino acids. CDR3: CASSEGGWGKDTQYF. The CDR3 DNA reads as TGTGCCAGCAGTGAAGGGGGGTGGGGGAAGGATACGCAGTATTTT.